Below, 9 T cell receptor beta chains from the same sample are listed, as sequenced in a study of T cell responses to AZD1222 COVID-19 vaccine. Profiled with immunoSEQ multiplex PCR; TCRdb holds only in-frame clones, not every one. The table has 90,000 to 150,000 clones, more than 80% seen once; the top ten hold roughly 4.2%. Source: peripheral blood, taken 28 days after the second dose of the MenACWY control vaccine. These receptors were taken from an adult who received the MenACWY meningococcal vaccine as a control.

This clone was detected only a few times. The chain employs TRBV19 and TRBJ1-1; 9 bases map to TRBD1. Germline CDR1 is LNHDA and CDR2 is SQIVND (reference sequence). The CDR3 runs to 16 residues. V gave up 7 bases and J gave up 0 bases; unmatched junction bases: 9. The CDR3 DNA is TGTGCCAGTACCCTACAGGGGGCCCTGATGAACACTGAAGCTTTCTTT. The encoded protein is CASTLQGALMNTEAFF.

The chain is built from TRBV5-6 and TRBJ2-1; 13 nucleotides agree with TRBD2. The V gene's germline CDR1 is SGHDT and CDR2 YYEEEE. The CDR3 loop spans 18 amino acids. With V trimmed by 4 bases and J by 4 bases, 11 bases remained unmatched. The CDR3 sequence: CASSPGLAGAPMYNEQFF. DNA for the CDR3: TGTGCCAGCAGCCCTGGACTAGCGGGGGCACCAATGTACAATGAGCAGTTCTTC.

The rearrangement links TRBV9 to TRBJ1-4; D remains ambiguous. The germline gives CDR1 SGDLS, CDR2 YYNGEE. V lost 0 bases and J 5 bases, leaving 8 bases between the germline ends. The CDR3 spans 14 residues. The CDR3 bases are TGTGCCAGCAGCGTAGACCTCTGGAATGAAAAACTGTTTTTT. Translation gives CASSVDLWNEKLFF.

The chain has TRBV5-1 and TRBJ2-3; D is perhaps TRBD1 or TRBD2 (6 bases each). The CDR3 has 14 residues. V was shortened by 3 bases and J by 4 bases, with 12 bases between the two germline ends. Germline lookup yields CDR1 SGHRS and CDR2 YFSETQ. Here the CDR3 DNA reads TGCGCCAGCAGCTCCGGGGGCTTGGCAGATACGCAGTATTTT. Its translation: CASSSGGLADTQYF. The full variable domain, in which reference TRBV5-1 and TRBJ2-3 provide the parts outside the CDR3, is KAGVTQTPRYLIKTRGQQVTLSCSPISGHRSVSWYQQTPGQGLQFLFEYFSETQRNKGNFPGRFSGRQFSNSRSEMNVSTLELGDSALYLCASSSGGLADTQYFGPGTRLTVL.

J is TRBJ1-1 and V is TRBV3-1 (or the pseudogene TRBV3-2), with a possible D match to TRBD1 (5 bases). The length of the CDR3 is 15 residues. The V gene's germline CDR1 is LGHDT and CDR2 YNNKEL (reference sequence). Between the trimmed V and J ends, which lost 4 bases and 3 bases, there was a span of 15 bases. The CDR3 region is CASSRQGLGDTEAFF. The CDR3 DNA is TGTGCCAGCAGCCGTCAGGGTTTGGGAGACACTGAAGCTTTCTTT.

This sequence joins TRBV2 and TRBJ2-3, with 7 bases matching TRBD2. The CDR3 sequence is 16 residues long. J was trimmed by 1 base and V by 6 bases; bases with no gene match: 10. CDR1 and CDR2 from the germline V gene are SNHLY and FYNNEI. The CDR3 sequence is CASRISGATRTDTQYF. CDR3 coding DNA: TGTGCCAGCAGGATCAGCGGGGCAACCCGCACAGATACGCAGTATTTT.

The chain couples TRBV7-8 to TRBJ2-7, with 10 bases that match TRBD1. V lost 5 bases to trimming and J lost 5 bases; unmatched junction nucleotides: 9. The CDR3 totals 15 residues. Germline V CDR1 and CDR2: SGHVS, FQNEAQ. The DNA of the CDR3 is TGTGCCAGCAGCCACACCTGGGACAGGGGCCACGAGCAGTACTTC. This sequence encodes CASSHTWDRGHEQYF.

The genes are TRBV12-3 or TRBV12-4 and TRBJ1-5, with D unresolved. This CDR3 is 12 amino acids long. V was clipped by 6 bases and J by 7 bases, with 10 bases between them. CDR3 sequence: CASRNPGQPQHF. CDR3 nucleotides: TGTGCCAGCAGAAATCCGGGCCAGCCCCAGCATTTT.

CDR3 amino acids: CASRWGGGYTF. The CDR3 nucleotides are TGTGCCAGCCGGTGGGGGGGTGGCTACACCTTC. The rearrangement links TRBV6-6 to TRBJ1-2, with D possibly being TRBD1 (5 bases). The CDR3 is made up of 11 amino acids. Looked up from germline, CDR1 is MNHNY and CDR2 is SVGAGI (reference sequence). Trimming removed 8 bases at V and 7 bases at J, with 11 bases between.